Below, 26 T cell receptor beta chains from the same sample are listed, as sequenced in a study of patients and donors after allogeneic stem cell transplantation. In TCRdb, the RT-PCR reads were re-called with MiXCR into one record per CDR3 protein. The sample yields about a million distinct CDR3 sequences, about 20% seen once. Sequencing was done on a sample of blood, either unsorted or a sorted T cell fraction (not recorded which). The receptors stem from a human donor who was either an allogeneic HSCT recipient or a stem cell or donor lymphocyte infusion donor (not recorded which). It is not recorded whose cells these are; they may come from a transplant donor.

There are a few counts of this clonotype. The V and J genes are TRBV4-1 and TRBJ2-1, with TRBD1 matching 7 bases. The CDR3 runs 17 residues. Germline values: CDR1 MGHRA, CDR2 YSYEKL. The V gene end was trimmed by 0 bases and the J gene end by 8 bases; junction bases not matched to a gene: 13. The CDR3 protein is CASSQEVAGGYIDEQFF. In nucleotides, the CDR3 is TGCGCCAGCAGCCAAGAAGTAGCAGGGGGATATATCGATGAGCAGTTCTTC.

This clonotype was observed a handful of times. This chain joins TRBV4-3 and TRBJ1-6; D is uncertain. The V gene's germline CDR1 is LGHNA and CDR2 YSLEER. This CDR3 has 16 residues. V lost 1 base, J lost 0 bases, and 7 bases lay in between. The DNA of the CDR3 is TGCGCCAGCAGCCAAGCAGAGAGCTCCTATAATTCACCCCTCCACTTT. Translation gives CASSQAESSYNSPLHF.

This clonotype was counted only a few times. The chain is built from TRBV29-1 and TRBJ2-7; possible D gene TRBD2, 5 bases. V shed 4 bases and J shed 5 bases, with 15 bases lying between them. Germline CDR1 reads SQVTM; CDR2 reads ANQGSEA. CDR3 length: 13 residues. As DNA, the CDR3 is TGCAGCGTTGTGGCAGGATTTAGCGACGAGCAGTACTTC. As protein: CSVVAGFSDEQYF.

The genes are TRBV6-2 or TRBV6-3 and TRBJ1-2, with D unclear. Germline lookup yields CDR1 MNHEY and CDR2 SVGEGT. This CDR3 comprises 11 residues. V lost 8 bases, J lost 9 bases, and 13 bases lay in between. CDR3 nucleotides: TGTGCCAGCGATGACTCGAGGAGCTACACCTTC. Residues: CASDDSRSYTF.

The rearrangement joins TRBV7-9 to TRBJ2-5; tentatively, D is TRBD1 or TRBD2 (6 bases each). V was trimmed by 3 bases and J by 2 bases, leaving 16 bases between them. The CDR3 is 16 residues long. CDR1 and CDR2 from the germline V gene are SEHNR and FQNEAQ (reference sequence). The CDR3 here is CASSLYGRGGQETQYF. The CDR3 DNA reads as TGTGCCAGCAGCTTGTACGGGAGAGGGGGGCAAGAGACCCAGTACTTC.

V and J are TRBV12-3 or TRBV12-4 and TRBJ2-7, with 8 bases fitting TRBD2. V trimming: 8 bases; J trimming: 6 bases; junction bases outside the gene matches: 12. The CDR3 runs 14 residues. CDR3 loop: CASSSTGGPFEQYF. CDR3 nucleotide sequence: TGTGCCAGCTCTTCCACGGGAGGGCCTTTCGAGCAGTACTTC.

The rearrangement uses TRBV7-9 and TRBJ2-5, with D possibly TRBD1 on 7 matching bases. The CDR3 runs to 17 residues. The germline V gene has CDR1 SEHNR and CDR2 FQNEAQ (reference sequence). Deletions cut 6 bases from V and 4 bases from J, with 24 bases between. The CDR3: CASRLTGRISTTETQYF. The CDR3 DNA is TGTGCCAGCAGGTTGACAGGGAGGATCAGTACCACAGAGACCCAGTACTTC.

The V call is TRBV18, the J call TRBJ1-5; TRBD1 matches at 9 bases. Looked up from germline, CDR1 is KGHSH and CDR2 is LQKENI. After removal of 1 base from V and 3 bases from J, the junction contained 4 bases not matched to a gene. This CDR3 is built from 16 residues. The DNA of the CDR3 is TGTGCCAGCTCACCACTAGGGACAGGGCTCAATCAGCCCCAGCATTTT. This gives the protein CASSPLGTGLNQPQHF.

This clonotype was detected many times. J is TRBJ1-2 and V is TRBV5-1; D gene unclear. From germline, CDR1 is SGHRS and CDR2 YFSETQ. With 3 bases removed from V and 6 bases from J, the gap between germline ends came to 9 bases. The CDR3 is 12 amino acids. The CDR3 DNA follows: TGCGCCAGCAGCTCAGAAGGCCATGGCTACACCTTC. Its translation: CASSSEGHGYTF.

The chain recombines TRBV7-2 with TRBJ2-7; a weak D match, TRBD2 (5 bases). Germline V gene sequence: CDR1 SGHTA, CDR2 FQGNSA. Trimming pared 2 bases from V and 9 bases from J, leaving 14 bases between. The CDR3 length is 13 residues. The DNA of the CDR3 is TGTGCCAGCAGCTTAAGGGCTGGGAGCGTGCAGTACTTC. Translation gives CASSLRAGSVQYF.

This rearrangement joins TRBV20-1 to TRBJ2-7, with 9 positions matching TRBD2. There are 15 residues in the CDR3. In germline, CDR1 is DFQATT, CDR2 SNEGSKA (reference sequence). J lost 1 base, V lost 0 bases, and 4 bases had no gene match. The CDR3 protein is CSARDRREGSYEQYF. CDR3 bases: TGCAGTGCTAGAGATCGGCGGGAGGGATCCTACGAGCAGTACTTC.

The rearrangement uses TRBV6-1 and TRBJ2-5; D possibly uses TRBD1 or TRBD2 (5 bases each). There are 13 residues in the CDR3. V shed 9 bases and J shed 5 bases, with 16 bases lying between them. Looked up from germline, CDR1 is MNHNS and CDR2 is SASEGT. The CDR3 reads CASRRAGSETQYF. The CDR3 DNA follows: TGTGCCAGTAGGAGAGCAGGGAGTGAGACCCAGTACTTC.

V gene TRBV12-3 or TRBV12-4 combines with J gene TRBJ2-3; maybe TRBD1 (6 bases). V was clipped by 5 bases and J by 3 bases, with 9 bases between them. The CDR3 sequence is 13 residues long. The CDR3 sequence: CASSPGQTDTQYF. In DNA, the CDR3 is TGTGCCAGCAGTCCCGGACAGACAGATACGCAGTATTTT.

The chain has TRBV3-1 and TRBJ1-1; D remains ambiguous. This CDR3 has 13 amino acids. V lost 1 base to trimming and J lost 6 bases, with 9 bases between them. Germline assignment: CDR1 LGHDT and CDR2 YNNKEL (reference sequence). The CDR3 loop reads CASSQGRDSEAFF. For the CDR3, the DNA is TGTGCCAGCAGCCAAGGAAGGGATTCTGAAGCTTTCTTT. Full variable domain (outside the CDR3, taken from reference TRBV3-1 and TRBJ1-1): DTAVSQTPKYLVTQMGNDKSIKCEQNLGHDTMYWYKQDSKKFLKIMFSYNNKELIINETVPNRFSPKSPDKAHLNLHINSLELGDSAVYFCASSQGRDSEAFFGQGTRLTVV.

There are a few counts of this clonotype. CDR3 coding DNA: TGCAGTGGAGGCCTAGCGGGAGAGGTGAATGAGCAGTTCTTC. Translating gives CSGGLAGEVNEQFF. V and J are TRBV20-1 and TRBJ2-1, with TRBD2 identical over 10 bases. CDR3 length: 14 residues. Germline trimming cut 7 bases from V and 7 bases from J; bases unmatched to any gene: 10. Germline CDR1 is DFQATT and CDR2 is SNEGSKA (reference sequence).

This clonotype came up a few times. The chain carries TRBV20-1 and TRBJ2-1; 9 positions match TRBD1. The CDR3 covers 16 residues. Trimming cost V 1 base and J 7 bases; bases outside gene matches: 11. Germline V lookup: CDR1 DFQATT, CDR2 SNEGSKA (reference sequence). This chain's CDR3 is CSARVPGTGKRNEQFF. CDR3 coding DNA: TGCAGTGCTAGAGTCCCCGGGACAGGGAAAAGGAATGAGCAGTTCTTC.

In DNA, the CDR3 is TGTGCCAGCAGCTTGTACCAGGCCTACGAGCAGTACTTC. Amino acid sequence: CASSLYQAYEQYF. The chain joins TRBV7-2 to TRBJ2-7, with no clear D. Trimming stripped 3 bases from V and 2 bases from J, with 8 bases between. Germline V gene sequence: CDR1 SGHTA, CDR2 FQGNSA. This CDR3 spans 13 amino acids.

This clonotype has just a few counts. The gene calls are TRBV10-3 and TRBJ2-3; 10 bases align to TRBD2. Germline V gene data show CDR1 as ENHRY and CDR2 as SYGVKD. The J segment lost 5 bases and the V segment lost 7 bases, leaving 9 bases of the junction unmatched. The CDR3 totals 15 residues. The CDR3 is CAIKGTSEGEDTQYF. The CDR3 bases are TGTGCCATCAAAGGGACTAGCGAAGGGGAAGATACGCAGTATTTT.

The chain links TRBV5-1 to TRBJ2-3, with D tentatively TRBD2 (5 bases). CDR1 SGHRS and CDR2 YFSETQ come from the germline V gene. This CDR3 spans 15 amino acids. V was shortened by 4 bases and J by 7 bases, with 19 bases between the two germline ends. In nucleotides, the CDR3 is TGCGCCAGCAGCACACTGACGTCCGAGGGAAATACGCAGTATTTT. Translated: CASSTLTSEGNTQYF.

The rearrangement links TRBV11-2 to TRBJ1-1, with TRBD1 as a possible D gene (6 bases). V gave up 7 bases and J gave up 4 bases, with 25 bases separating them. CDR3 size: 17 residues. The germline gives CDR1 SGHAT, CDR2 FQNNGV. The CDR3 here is CASKTPLRGLGGTEAFF. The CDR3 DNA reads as TGTGCCAGCAAAACACCCCTAAGGGGCTTAGGGGGCACTGAAGCTTTCTTT.

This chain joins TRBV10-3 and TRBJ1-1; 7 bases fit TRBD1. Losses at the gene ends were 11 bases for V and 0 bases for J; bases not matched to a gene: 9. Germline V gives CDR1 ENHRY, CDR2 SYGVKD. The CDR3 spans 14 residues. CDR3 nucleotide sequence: TGTGCCTCCCGGGACAGCCTCATGAACACTGAAGCTTTCTTT. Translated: CASRDSLMNTEAFF.

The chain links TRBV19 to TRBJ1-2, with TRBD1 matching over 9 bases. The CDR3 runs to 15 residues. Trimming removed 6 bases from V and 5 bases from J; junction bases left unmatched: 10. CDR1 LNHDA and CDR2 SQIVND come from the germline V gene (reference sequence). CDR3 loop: CASSLMGQGFYGYTF. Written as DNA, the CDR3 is TGTGCCAGTAGCCTAATGGGACAGGGATTTTATGGCTACACCTTC. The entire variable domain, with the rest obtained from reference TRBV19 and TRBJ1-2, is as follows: DGGITQSPKYLFRKEGQNVTLSCEQNLNHDAMYWYRQDPGQGLRLIYYSQIVNDFQKGDIAEGYSVSREKKESFPLTVTSAQKNPTAFYLCASSLMGQGFYGYTFGSGTRLTVV.

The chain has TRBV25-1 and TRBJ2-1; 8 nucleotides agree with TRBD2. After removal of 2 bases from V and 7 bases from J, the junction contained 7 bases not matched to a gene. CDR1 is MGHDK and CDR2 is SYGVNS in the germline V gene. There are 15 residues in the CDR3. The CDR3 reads CASSEPGGPSNEQFF. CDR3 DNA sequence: TGTGCCAGCAGTGAACCGGGGGGGCCGTCAAATGAGCAGTTCTTC. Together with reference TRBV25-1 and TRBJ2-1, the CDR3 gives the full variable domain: EADIYQTPRYLVIGTGKKITLECSQTMGHDKMYWYQQDPGMELHLIHYSYGVNSTEKGDLSSESTVSRIRTEHFPLTLESARPSHTSQYLCASSEPGGPSNEQFFGPGTRLTVL.

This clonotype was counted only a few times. The CDR3 DNA is TGTGCCAGCAGCTTAACCGGGAGTTCACCCCTCCACTTT. It is translated as CASSLTGSSPLHF. This sequence joins TRBV7-9 and TRBJ1-6; D unclear. The CDR3 sequence is 13 residues long. Germline V gene lookup returns CDR1 SEHNR and CDR2 FQNEAQ (reference sequence). V gave up 2 bases and J gave up 9 bases, with 8 bases separating them.

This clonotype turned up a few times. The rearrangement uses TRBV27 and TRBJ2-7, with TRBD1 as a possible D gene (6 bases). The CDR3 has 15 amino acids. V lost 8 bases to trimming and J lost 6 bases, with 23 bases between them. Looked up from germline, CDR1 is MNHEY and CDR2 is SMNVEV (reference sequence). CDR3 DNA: TGTGCCAGCTCTTCCCGGACAGATAGGTCCGGCGAGCAGTACTTC. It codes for CASSSRTDRSGEQYF.

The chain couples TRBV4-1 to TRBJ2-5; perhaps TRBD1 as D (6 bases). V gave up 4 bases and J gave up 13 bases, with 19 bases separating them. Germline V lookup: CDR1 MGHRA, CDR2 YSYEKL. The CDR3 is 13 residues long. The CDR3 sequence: CASSPTGQGHRYF. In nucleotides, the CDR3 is TGCGCCAGCAGCCCTACTGGGCAGGGACACCGGTACTTC.